This entry is about one T cell receptor (beta chain). Its binding antigen is unknown. No per-base quality is available; no much larger clone lies one base away. The cohort consisted of some 670 healthy bone marrow donors. All cohort members were sampled while nominally healthy, although unrecorded immune exposures were likely present. The donor was CMV seropositive and was included in the group of 290 or so seropositive cohort members. A peripheral blood sample was provided by each donor, and peripheral blood mononuclear cells were used for TCR beta sequencing. Genomic DNA was extracted from the blood cell samples with the Qiagen DNeasy Blood Extraction Kit. Library construction relied on the immunoSEQ multiplex PCR assay. For the multiplex PCR, a mixture combining 60 forward primers for TCR Vbeta segments and 13 reverse primers for TCR Jbeta segments was used. The CDR3 region of rearranged TCR beta genes was amplified from genomic DNA by a multiplex PCR assay. Amplified TCR beta libraries were sequenced as 87-base-pair reads on the Illumina HiSeq System. In the source study's methods: A later analysis tallied approximately 87 million unique TCR beta chains across the approximately 670 repertoires, and about 12 million of those chains were shared by two or more donors. A nearest-neighbor algorithm error-corrected the raw reads and collapsed the reads into unique sequences, merging closely related sequences to remove PCR and sequencing errors. CDR3 sequences were aligned to IMGT reference sequences to assign V, D and J gene segments. For a sequence to be retained, at least a six-nucleotide match to both a V gene segment and a J gene segment was required. Rearrangements were called productive when the CDR3 lacked stop codons and stayed in frame with V and J; all others were non-productive. CDR3 was defined by IMGT convention, running from the second conserved V-encoded cysteine to the conserved J-encoded phenylalanine. The earlier analysis of about 530 of the donors excluded any sequence lacking an unambiguous match to a single V gene segment. In an earlier analysis of roughly 500 of the donors, V segments were called functional above 56.7% productive rearrangements and were called segregating when the between-donor standard deviation exceeded 5%. A statistical classification framework was built to diagnose cytomegalovirus status from the catalog of TCR beta chain sequences. In a later analysis, V and J genes were assigned by comparing TCR nucleotide sequences against IMGT/GENE-DB human TR gene sequences. A later analysis assigned CDR3 sequences and most-parsimonious VDJ recombination scenarios with the TCRdist pipeline. In a later analysis, each TCR beta chain was defined by its CDR3 amino acid sequence together with its V-gene family, and reads lacking a unique V-gene family were excluded. As a way to deal with suspected cross-contamination and a sequencing artifact, a later analysis dropped 450 to 600 nucleotide sequences that were highly shared and had low generation probability. In a later analysis, a clonal expansion index for each public chain was calculated from normalized within-repertoire ranks of inferred template counts. In a later analysis, generation probabilities were computed with a VDJ recombination model fitted to out-of-frame rearrangements, and the resulting probabilities were checked against IGoR. A later analysis scored TCR-TCR, TCR-HLA and TCR-CMV co-occurrence with hypergeometric tests, applying a repertoire-size bias correction to TCR pairs. In a later analysis, false discovery rates were estimated by permuting HLA or CMV assignments 20 times. In a later analysis, co-occurring TCRs were grouped with DBSCAN, and TCRdist sequence similarity was added when clustering was performed within HLA-allele-positive subsets. Repertoires with fewer than 30,000 or more than 120,000 public chains, plus five repertoires with anomalous nucleotide sharing, were excluded from co-occurrence clustering. Held by TCRdb, this immuneACCESS table contains in-frame sequences only and omits some clones. Under half of the omission traces to an unresolved V gene where checked; the cause of the rest is unknown. V and J calls and clone size are copied from that table; D and trimming were computed from the DNA. The sample yields 100,000 to 150,000 clones; around 77% were counted once. The ten top clones hold about 4.3% of the sample.

This record comes from a study of cytomegalovirus exposure and HLA in healthy donors (dated by TCRdb to 2015 to 2018). Describing the broader study: An earlier analysis of roughly 500 of the donors reported over 250 Gb of sequence data and 100 million to 120 million unique TCR beta sequences obtained from approximately 180 million T cells. Roughly 300 gigabases of sequencing data and 75 million to 85 million unique TCR sequences made up an early release that covered 500 to 650 HLA-typed donors. Of the roughly 400 genotyped donors, 65% to 90% were placed in the genetic ancestry cluster associated with self-reported Caucasian donors. The study aimed to test whether cataloging public T cell receptors could reveal signatures of past pathogen exposure. Using immunosequencing, the study profiled T cell repertoires from fewer than 850 subjects and related those repertoires to cytomegalovirus serostatus. In addition to the first cohort of roughly 700 subjects, a separate validation cohort of approximately 130 different subjects was used. The study combined high-throughput TCR immunosequencing, statistical association of individual TCRs with disease status, and machine learning to predict cytomegalovirus infection status. To study patterns of TCR occurrence, a later analysis re-analyzed previously published TCR beta repertoires from hundreds of donors and added high-resolution HLA genotyping. Rather than using new phenotypic data, the later analysis identified candidate immune exposures from TCR beta sequences and from how often those sequences occurred across donors. An earlier analysis of roughly 600 of the donors used high-throughput TCR beta sequencing to judge whether each TCR beta V gene segment behaved as functional or pseudogenic. Donor age, sex, ethnicity and CMV serostatus were compiled together with the repertoire data. A later genetic analysis took genome-wide SNP genotypes for about 55% of the roughly 700 donors and used that subset as a discovery cohort. All discovery cohort repertoires had been generated on a single sequencing platform. Both class I and class II loci were covered by HLA typing, at four-digit resolution. Typing coverage varied by locus: about 629-640 donors for A, B, C, DRB1 and DQB1; roughly 510 for DQA1; 600 to 610 for DPA1; some 470 for DPB1. Several DR-DQ haplotypes were handled as single units for association and clustering, since linkage in the cohort was strong. Among about 410 genotyped donors of the cohort, an average of roughly 230,000 unique TCR beta nucleotide sequences was sequenced per donor, of which roughly 17% were non-productive.

Based on the germline V gene, the CDR1 and CDR2 sequences are SGHNT and YENEEA. Cut back by 4 bases and 1 base, the V and J ends lie 6 bases apart. Reading from cysteine to phenylalanine, the CDR3 counts 13 amino acids. The read is trimmed to its CDR3 DNA, 39 bases read in frame from base 1. Overall results and qualifications from the work: A group of highly shared sequence variants was considered likely to be a technical artifact of the sequencing pipeline. Correlated functional status among segregating V segments might reflect linkage disequilibrium, but an unknown experimental factor could not be ruled out. A later analysis found that HLA-associated TCR beta chains were more clonally expanded and had lower generation probabilities than equally common non-associated chains. A later genetic analysis associated a missense DCLRE1C variant with V-gene and J-gene trimming of TCR beta chains, and an independent cohort replicated the association. HLA typing was unavailable for some donors at each locus, so association tests used only the typed subset. In a later analysis, most CMV-associated TCR beta chains were found to appear HLA-restricted, with HLA associations seemingly driven largely by CMV exposure. A further reported finding was that TCR beta sequences accurately predicted the HLA-A and HLA-B alleles for most subjects in the first cohort. According to a later analysis, TCR association rates differed among HLA loci, with DRB1 alleles showing the most associated TCRs and HLA-C alleles showing the fewest. CMV serostatus was the only immune exposure information available for the cohort. Compared with the roughly 720-donor mean, donors in an Asian-associated ancestry cluster had fewer N-insertions in productive TCRs, according to a later genetic analysis. In vitro tests confirmed that a few of the cytomegalovirus-associated TCR beta chains recognize cytomegalovirus antigens. A total of around 150 TCR beta chains were listed by the study as associated with cytomegalovirus. The classifier was reported to diagnose cytomegalovirus status with high specificity and sensitivity in both the original cohort and the validation cohort. Strong co-occurrence of HLA alleles, especially DR and DQ, made assigning TCR associations to individual alleles difficult. Presence/absence analyses assumed roughly uniform sequencing depth across donors, an assumption that may not hold. At a false discovery rate of 0.05, a later analysis linked 15,000 to 20,000 TCR beta sequences to specific HLA alleles. The authors suggested that the approach could potentially be extended to other disease states and immunological phenotypes. Across donors, most TCR sequences were observed very rarely, whereas some public TCRs were present in many individuals. Because counts were too low, more than 15 rarely observed V segments, including chromosome 9 orphons, were left out of the earlier analysis of 587 of the donors. Some IMGT-functional V segments, including TRBV6-2 and TRBV6-3, could not be told apart with the 87-base-pair reads, so those segments were excluded. According to a later analysis, parvovirus B19, influenza, CMV and Epstein-Barr virus appeared linked to several top co-occurrence clusters. In this cohort, only TCR beta chains were sequenced, and detectable features were limited by the absence of alpha or paired-chain data. An earlier analysis of approximately 500 of the donors showed that most TCR beta V segments appeared in productive rearrangements either about 90% or about 30% of the time, which broadly matched IMGT annotations.

Source material: PBMCs. Rearrangement joined TRBV11-3 to TRBJ2-3; the D gene identity is not certain. The TCR was taken from a male donor in good health and CMV-seropositive. Here the CDR3 is given as CASSYEGTDTQYF. The nucleotides are TGTGCCAGCAGCTATGAGGGCACAGATACGCAGTATTTT.